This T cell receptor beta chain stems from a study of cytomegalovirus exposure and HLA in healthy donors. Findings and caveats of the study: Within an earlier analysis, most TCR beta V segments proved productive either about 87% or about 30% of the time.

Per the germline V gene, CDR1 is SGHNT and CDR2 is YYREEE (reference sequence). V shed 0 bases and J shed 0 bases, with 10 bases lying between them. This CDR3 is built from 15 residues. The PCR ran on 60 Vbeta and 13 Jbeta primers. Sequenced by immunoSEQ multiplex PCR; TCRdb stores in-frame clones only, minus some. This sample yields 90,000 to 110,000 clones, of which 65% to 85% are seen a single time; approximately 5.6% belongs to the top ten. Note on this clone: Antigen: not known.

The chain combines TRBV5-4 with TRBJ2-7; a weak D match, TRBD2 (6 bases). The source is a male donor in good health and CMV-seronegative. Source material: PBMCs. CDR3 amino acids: CASSLDGGLSYEQYF. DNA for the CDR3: TGTGCCAGCAGCTTGGACGGGGGACTCTCCTACGAGCAGTACTTC.